This entry lists 7 T cell receptor beta chains sequenced from one sample in a study of cytomegalovirus exposure and HLA in healthy donors. PCR involved 60 Vbeta and 13 Jbeta primers. Produced via immunoSEQ multiplex PCR; TCRdb's table is partial and in-frame only. The profile shows approximately 79,000 clones, roughly 80% of them singletons. Source material: PBMCs. Source of these receptors: a woman between 40 and 55 years old in good health and CMV-seropositive.

This sequence joins TRBV9 and TRBJ2-1; 10 bases align to TRBD2. Per germline, CDR1 SGDLS and CDR2 YYNGEE. With 3 bases clipped from V and 5 bases from J, the junction kept 5 bases outside the gene matches. This CDR3 is 15 amino acids long. CDR3: CASSATSGQNNEQFF. DNA for the CDR3: TGTGCCAGCAGCGCGACTAGCGGGCAAAACAATGAGCAGTTCTTC.

The V call is TRBV6-4, the J call TRBJ2-1; D gene uncertain. The CDR3 is 14 residues long. The germline V and J ends were trimmed by 4 bases and 0 bases, with 7 bases remaining between them. The germline CDR1 and CDR2 sequences are MRHNA and SNTAGT. CDR3: CASSASSSYNEQFF. DNA of the CDR3: TGTGCCAGCAGTGCATCGAGCTCCTACAATGAGCAGTTCTTC.

Points on this clone: One junction end disagrees with the germline gene, perhaps due to a read error. In DNA form, the CDR3 reads TGTTCCAGCAGCTTAGTGCAGGGTAACACTGAAGCTTTCTTT. This sequence encodes CSSSLVQGNTEAFF. The chain couples TRBV7-9 to TRBJ1-1, with D perhaps matching TRBD1 (5 bases). The germline gives CDR1 SEHNR, CDR2 FQNEAQ (reference sequence). The CDR3 extends over 14 amino acids.

The chain recombines TRBV29-1 with TRBJ2-7, with 12 bases aligning to TRBD2. CDR3 size: 17 residues. The junction had 16 bases not matched to a gene; V was cut back by 6 bases and J by 4 bases. The V gene's germline CDR1 is SQVTM and CDR2 ANQGSEA. The CDR3 here is CSVQPTMLAGGPYEQYF. CDR3 DNA: TGCAGCGTCCAACCAACGATGCTAGCGGGGGGGCCTTACGAGCAGTACTTC.

V gene TRBV7-9 combines with J gene TRBJ2-5; a weak D match, TRBD1 (5 bases). Germline V lookup: CDR1 SEHNR, CDR2 FQNEAQ (reference sequence). V was pared by 3 bases and J by 3 bases, with 20 bases between. The CDR3 is made up of 17 amino acids. CDR3 sequence reads: CASSLGQGPTFKETQYF. Here the CDR3 DNA reads TGTGCCAGCAGCTTGGGGCAGGGTCCCACCTTCAAAGAGACCCAGTACTTC. Complete variable domain (other parts from reference TRBV7-9 and TRBJ2-5): DTGVSQNPRHKITKRGQNVTFRCDPISEHNRLYWYRQTLGQGPEFLTYFQNEAQLEKSRLLSDRFSAERPKGSFSTLEIQRTEQGDSAMYLCASSLGQGPTFKETQYFGPGTRLLVL.

This sequence joins TRBV7-6 and TRBJ1-4; D remains ambiguous. The V end lost 1 base, the J end lost 4 bases, and 16 bases lay between the germline ends. CDR1 SGHVS and CDR2 FNYEAQ come from the germline V gene. The CDR3 extends over 17 amino acids. CDR3 loop: CASSLVPPGGFNEKLFF. CDR3 bases: TGTGCCAGCAGCTTAGTCCCCCCGGGAGGGTTTAATGAAAAACTGTTTTTT.

The chain carries TRBV6-5 and TRBJ2-3; unclear D gene. This CDR3 is built from 15 residues. Trimming pared 2 bases from V and 0 bases from J, leaving 9 bases between. The germline V gene has CDR1 MNHEY and CDR2 SVGAGI. For the CDR3, the DNA is TGTGCCAGCAGTTACGCTTCGACTAGCACAGATACGCAGTATTTT. As protein: CASSYASTSTDTQYF.